These T cell receptor beta chains were read from a single sample in a study of blood T cell repertoires in COVID-19. Data came from immunoSEQ multiplex PCR; TCRdb stores just in-frame clones and leaves some out. In the table there are about 400,000 clones, approximately 91% of which are singletons. The sequencing sample was made of PBMCs or T cells enriched from blood (not recorded which). The receptors were sampled from a woman aged 40 to 49 with acute COVID-19. Both conserved end residues are part of each CDR3. A D gene is named only where the DNA matches it firmly. Some rows mark clone size as missing; the rest say once, few, many or name a class of expanded clone.

d_call j_call clone_size v_call cdr3_aa cdr3_nt
TRBD2 TRBJ2-2 - TRBV3-1/TRBV3-2 CASSQGLAGGQGTGELFF TGTGCCAGCAGCCAAGGACTAGCGGGGGGGCAGGGCACCGGGGAGCTGTTTTTT
- TRBJ2-3 - TRBV30 CAWKGLPSTDTQYF TGTGCCTGGAAGGGACTTCCTAGCACAGATACGCAGTATTTT
TRBD1 TRBJ1-2 - TRBV25-1 CASSENSGTGSYGYTF TGTGCCAGCAGTGAGAACTCCGGGACAGGGTCCTATGGCTACACCTTC
TRBD2 TRBJ2-3 - TRBV11-3 CASSLGTSGASTSDTQYF TGTGCCAGCAGCTTAGGGACTAGCGGGGCGTCGACATCAGATACGCAGTATTTT
- TRBJ1-2 - TRBV19 CASSMGRQGNYGYTF TGTGCCAGTAGTATGGGGCGGCAGGGAAACTATGGCTACACCTTC
TRBD1 TRBJ1-4 - TRBV7-8 CASSLSRLGGFRSNEKLFF TGTGCCAGCAGCTTATCAAGGTTAGGGGGCTTCCGGAGTAATGAAAAACTGTTTTTT
TRBD1 TRBJ2-3 - TRBV5-1 CASSTDRGSTDTQYF TGCGCCAGCAGCACGGACAGGGGAAGCACAGATACGCAGTATTTT
TRBD1 TRBJ2-5 - TRBV11-3 CASSLRTGKQETQYF TGTGCCAGCAGCTTACGGACAGGGAAGCAAGAGACCCAGTACTTC
TRBD1 TRBJ1-2 once TRBV5-8 CASSWFTGGRGYGYTF TGTGCCAGCAGCTGGTTTACAGGGGGCCGGGGCTATGGCTACACCTTC
TRBD1 TRBJ1-1 - TRBV19 CASSSRSDRLNTEAFF TGTGCCAGTAGTAGCCGGTCGGACAGGCTAAACACTGAAGCTTTCTTT
- TRBJ1-1 few TRBV29-1 CSGGGGNTEAFF TGCAGCGGTGGGGGGGGCAACACTGAAGCTTTCTTT
- TRBJ1-3 - TRBV28 CASSFPRGLISGNTIYF TGTGCCAGCAGTTTCCCCCGCGGACTCATCTCTGGAAACACCATATATTTT
TRBD1 TRBJ2-1 - TRBV29-1 CSGDGTGGNEQFF TGCAGCGGCGACGGGACAGGAGGCAATGAGCAGTTCTTC
- TRBJ1-1 - TRBV12-3/TRBV12-4 CASSFAGVTEAFF TGTGCCAGCAGTTTCGCAGGGGTCACTGAAGCTTTCTTT
TRBD1 TRBJ1-2 - TRBV27 CASSPDRGRYYGYTF TGTGCCAGCAGTCCCGACAGGGGCCGATACTATGGCTACACCTTC
- TRBJ2-7 - TRBV20-1 CSGGTGYEQYF TGCAGTGGCGGGACCGGCTACGAGCAGTACTTC
TRBD1 TRBJ1-6 - TRBV11-2 CASSIRTGDNSPLHF TGTGCCAGCAGCATACGGACAGGGGATAACTCACCCCTCCACTTT
TRBD1 TRBJ2-1 - TRBV7-9 CASSRDRVLYEQFF TGTGCCAGCAGCCGGGACAGGGTTTTGTATGAGCAGTTCTTC
- TRBJ1-6 - TRBV18 CASSPPGGLGSPLHF TGTGCCAGCTCACCACCCGGGGGGCTTGGATCACCCCTCCACTTT
TRBD1 TRBJ2-3 - TRBV30 CAWSRTGGGTDTQYF TGTGCCTGGAGTAGGACAGGGGGGGGCACAGATACGCAGTATTTT
TRBD1 TRBJ1-2 - TRBV20-1 CSASGGQGVSLGYTF TGCAGTGCTAGTGGTGGACAGGGAGTTAGTTTGGGCTACACCTTC
TRBD1 TRBJ1-1 - TRBV3-1/TRBV3-2 CASSPSRGLGTEAFF TGTGCCAGCAGCCCCTCCAGGGGGTTGGGCACTGAAGCTTTCTTT
- TRBJ2-5 - TRBV7-9 CASSLSLGEETQYF TGTGCCAGCAGCCTCTCTCTAGGGGAAGAGACCCAGTACTTC
TRBD1 TRBJ1-1 - TRBV19 CASNPQNRGKYTEAFF TGTGCCAGTAACCCCCAAAACAGGGGAAAGTACACTGAAGCTTTCTTT
- TRBJ1-2 once TRBV7-2 CASSLESGLSFGYTF TGTGCCAGCAGCTTAGAGTCAGGTTTATCGTTTGGCTACACCTTC
TRBD1 TRBJ1-5 - TRBV19 CASNYAGTALGRPQHF TGTGCCAGTAACTATGCCGGGACAGCTCTCGGGAGGCCCCAGCATTTT
TRBD1 TRBJ2-2 - TRBV18 CASSHGTENTGELFF TGTGCCAGCTCTCACGGGACAGAAAACACCGGGGAGCTGTTTTTT
TRBD2 TRBJ2-2 once TRBV9 CASSVESGGTGELFF TGTGCCAGCAGCGTAGAGAGCGGGGGGACCGGGGAGCTGTTTTTT
TRBD1 TRBJ1-1 - TRBV2 CASILQGQGNTEAFF TGTGCCAGCATCCTCCAGGGACAGGGGAACACTGAAGCTTTCTTT
TRBD1 TRBJ2-6 - TRBV27 CASSHDRGQAGANVLTF TGTGCCAGCAGTCACGACAGGGGGCAGGCTGGGGCCAACGTCCTGACTTTC
TRBD1 TRBJ1-1 - TRBV19 CASSITRQGEAFF TGTGCCAGTAGTATTACCAGACAGGGGGAAGCTTTCTTT
- TRBJ1-2 - TRBV3-1/TRBV3-2 CASSQGLQVAYGYTF TGTGCCAGCAGCCAAGGTTTACAGGTCGCCTATGGCTACACCTTC
TRBD2 TRBJ2-3 - TRBV3-1/TRBV3-2 CASSPGLAGDTQYF TGTGCCAGCAGCCCCGGACTAGCAGGAGATACGCAGTATTTT
TRBD1 TRBJ1-3 - TRBV18 CASSVDRTSSGNTIYF TGTGCCAGCTCTGTGGACAGGACGAGCTCTGGAAACACCATATATTTT
TRBD2 TRBJ2-2 - TRBV2 CASSEAGGTNTGELFF TGTGCCAGCAGTGAAGCGGGGGGGACCAACACCGGGGAGCTGTTTTTT
TRBD1 TRBJ1-6 - TRBV6-5 CASRRDRTNNSPLHF TGTGCCAGCAGACGGGACAGAACTAATAATTCACCCCTCCACTTT
- TRBJ1-2 - TRBV30 CAWSVAGFFYGYTF TGTGCCTGGAGTGTCGCCGGTTTCTTCTATGGCTACACCTTC
- TRBJ2-1 - TRBV24-1 CATSDKSGEQFF TGTGCCACCAGTGATAAGTCCGGTGAGCAGTTCTTC
TRBD1 TRBJ1-1 - TRBV27 CASKGQGGTEAFF TGTGCCAGCAAAGGACAGGGCGGGACTGAAGCTTTCTTT
- TRBJ2-5 - TRBV5-6 CASSLKHLEGRMKTQYF TGTGCCAGCAGCTTGAAGCACCTTGAGGGCCGGATGAAGACCCAGTACTTC
TRBD1 TRBJ1-6 - TRBV4-1 CASSLTGVDYNSPLHF TGCGCCAGCAGCCTGACAGGGGTTGACTATAATTCACCCCTCCACTTT
TRBD1 TRBJ1-1 - TRBV3-1/TRBV3-2 CASSGQGRITEAFF TGTGCCAGCAGCGGACAGGGCCGTATCACTGAAGCTTTCTTT
- TRBJ2-3 - TRBV5-1 CASSSPISTDTQYF TGCGCCAGCAGCTCCCCCATCAGCACAGATACGCAGTATTTT
- TRBJ1-6 once TRBV3-1/TRBV3-2 CASSQESYSPLHF TGTGCCAGCAGCCAAGAATCGTATTCACCCCTCCACTTT
- TRBJ2-7 - TRBV5-1 CASSLSPTYEQYF TGCGCCAGCAGCTTGTCTCCTACCTACGAGCAGTACTTC
TRBD1 TRBJ1-1 - TRBV30 CAWSLDRGREAFF TGTGCCTGGAGTCTCGACAGGGGGAGGGAAGCTTTCTTT
- TRBJ1-3 - TRBV6-5 CASSYSPGSGNTIYF TGTGCCAGCAGTTACTCACCGGGCTCTGGAAACACCATATATTTT
TRBD2 TRBJ2-2 few TRBV7-2 CASSLQRGNTGELFF TGTGCCAGCAGCTTACAGCGGGGGAACACCGGGGAGCTGTTTTTT
- TRBJ2-7 - TRBV21-1 CASSSGTGGEQYF TGTGCCAGCAGTTCCGGGACAGGGGGCGAGCAGTACTTC
- TRBJ1-5 - TRBV5-1 CASSITIDQPQHF TGCGCCAGCAGCATTACAATCGATCAGCCCCAGCATTTT
TRBD2 TRBJ2-7 once TRBV2 CASRVSGVSYEQYF TGTGCCAGCAGAGTTAGCGGGGTTTCGTACGAGCAGTACTTC
- TRBJ2-6 - TRBV21-1 CASSKRGQGRSGANVLTF TGTGCCAGCAGCAAACGGGGACAGGGTCGCTCTGGGGCCAACGTCCTGACTTTC
- TRBJ1-2 - TRBV21-1 CASTKREGAPYGYTF TGTGCCAGCACCAAGCGAGAGGGGGCTCCCTATGGCTACACCTTC
- TRBJ1-2 - TRBV15 CATALTDTGYGYTF TGTGCCACCGCTCTAACCGACACTGGCTATGGCTACACCTTC
- TRBJ2-2 - TRBV7-9 CASPPTLAGLNTGELFF TGTGCCAGCCCCCCCACTCTCGCGGGGTTAAACACCGGGGAGCTGTTTTTT